This T cell receptor beta chain was obtained from a study of cytomegalovirus exposure and HLA in healthy donors (dated by TCRdb to about 2017). For the wider study: A later analysis indicated that the 100 to 150 validation repertoires were generated on the platform also employed for the 600 to 750 repertoires of the first cohort. The aim of the study was to test whether cataloging public T cell receptors could identify signatures of past pathogen exposure. A separate validation cohort of 90 to 150 different subjects was used in addition to the roughly 670-subject first cohort. High-throughput TCR immunosequencing, statistical association of individual TCRs with disease status, and machine learning were combined to predict cytomegalovirus infection status. The investigation overall reported the following: A later analysis lacked HLA typing for the validation cohort, so it scored co-occurrence in that cohort across all 110 or so repertoires. It was suggested by the authors that the approach could potentially be generalized to other disease states and immunological phenotypes. Cytomegalovirus status was reported to be diagnosed by the classifier with high specificity and sensitivity in both the original and validation cohorts. A few of the identified cytomegalovirus-associated TCR beta chains were confirmed in vitro to be specific for cytomegalovirus antigens. A later analysis found that TCRs clustered in the first cohort also tended to co-occur in the approximately 120 validation repertoires, with just under 95% of cluster scores above 0. Across donors, most TCR sequences were observed very rarely, whereas some public TCRs were present in many individuals. The study gave a list of 150 to 200 TCR beta chains associated with cytomegalovirus.

CDR1 and CDR2 (SGHDN, FVKESK) derive from the germline V gene. The CDR3 sequence holds 15 residues, the cysteine and phenylalanine included. This entry keeps only the CDR3 DNA: 45 bases, framed from base 1. V loses 1 base, J loses 6 bases, and the germline ends lie 13 bases apart. The donors belonged to the validation cohort of over a hundred subjects, which was separate from the approximately 610-subject first cohort. This clone was detected once. This clone's antigen is unknown. Per-base quality was not reported, and no clone a single base away is much larger than it. The receptor library was made with the immunoSEQ multiplex PCR assay. Concerning the study's data processing: A statistical classification framework was built for diagnosing cytomegalovirus status from the catalog of TCR beta chain sequences. The source is immuneACCESS, and TCRdb retained only in-frame sequences with V and J called. Part of the clones is not carried over; for the studies checked, unresolved V genes explain less than half of this, and the remainder is unexplained. The V and J calls and clone size were taken over from that table, and D and trimming were inferred from the DNA. The sample yields about 150,000 clones; around 84% were counted once. The ten largest clones capture about 2.2% of the sample.

Sample: PBMCs. Rearrangement joined TRBV14 to TRBJ2-1; no confident D gene assignment can be made. The TCR originated in a human donor in good health. The DNA sequence is as follows: TGTGCCAGCAGCCAAGCCCGGCTAGTTGGCAATGAGCAGTTCTTC. It translates to CASSQARLVGNEQFF.